This T cell receptor (beta chain) came from a study of shared clonotypes between healthy human individuals. Across the whole study: Per donor, CD8 memory used one plate, CD8 naive used two, CD4 memory used three and CD4 naive used three. General observations from the study: Against clonotypes common to all four donors, non-shared ones had lower generation probabilities.

Notes on this clone: What it recognizes is unknown.

V was pared by 4 bases and J by 2 bases, with 7 bases between. Germline-derived CDR1 and CDR2 are SNHLY and FYNNEI. The CDR3 sequence is 13 residues long. The run depth of the assay was deep. Roughly 200 ng DNA, tens of thousands of T cell genomes, went into each sorted-subset replicate PCR. Repertoires were generated with immunoSEQ multiplex PCR, while TCRdb's copy carries only in-frame clones and drops some. Here the sample spans about 670,000 clones, 72% being singletons. Sequenced sample: memory CD4+ T cells sorted from blood. Subset indicated: CD45RA-negative fraction. This receptor was obtained from a woman aged 25-40 years in good health. The V call is TRBV2, the J call TRBJ2-3; D gene uncertain. In DNA, the CDR3 is TGTGCCAGCAGTGCACAGACCACAGATACGCAGTATTTT. This codes for CASSAQTTDTQYF.